This TCR beta chain was documented in a study of breast tumors, draining lymph nodes, adjacent tissues. Findings and caveats of the study: Tumor and nontumor repertoires were significantly more similar in luminal-like than in basal-like breast cancer. Data fit most tumor T cells coming from lymph node, expanding in tumor. Tumor TCR diversity was below lymph nodes but above nontumor tissue.

TCRdb used MiXCR to reprocess the multiplex PCR reads, holding one entry per CDR3 protein. This table has around 70,000 distinct CDR3 sequences, 43% appearing once. CDR1 and CDR2 from the germline V gene are SSHAT and FNYEAQ (reference sequence). The CDR3 runs to 17 residues. Many counts were recorded for this clonotype. Its antigen is as yet unknown. An end of the junction differs from the germline gene, which may be a read error. The sequencing input was breast tumor tissue. The rearrangement joins TRBV7-7 to TRBJ2-3; D is possibly TRBD1 (6 bases). This TCR was recovered from a female donor with breast cancer. Some clones in this sample may be carry-over from other donors' samples. CDR3 DNA: TGTGCTAGCAGCTTAGGGACGGACAGACAGGACGCAGATACGCAGTATTTT. Translating gives CASSLGTDRQDADTQYF.